This entry lists 19 T cell receptor beta chains sequenced from one sample in a study of response to subunit inactivated influenza vaccine. TCRdb passed the RT-PCR reads through MiXCR, listing each CDR3 protein once. This table has roughly 700,000 distinct CDR3 sequences, around a sixth appearing once. This specimen consisted of PBMCs from blood, obtained about 12 days after vaccination. Receptors originate from a man between 45 and 60 years old who received an inactivated influenza vaccine.

In its sample, this clonotype was seen a few times. V usage is TRBV18 and J usage is TRBJ2-5; 7 nucleotides match TRBD1. Trimming took 5 bases from V and 5 from J; bases not matched to a gene: 8. The CDR3 runs 14 residues. Germline V gives CDR1 KGHSH, CDR2 LQKENI. The CDR3 region has the DNA TGTGCCAGCTCAAGAAACAGGGGTGGTGAGACCCAGTACTTC. This codes for CASSRNRGGETQYF.

This clonotype was seen more than once but under ten times. The V and J genes are TRBV6-2 or TRBV6-3 and TRBJ1-2; D possibly corresponds to TRBD1 (5 bases). Looked up from germline, CDR1 is MNHEY and CDR2 is SVGEGT. The CDR3 has 16 amino acids. Trimming took 1 base from V and 0 from J, leaving 12 bases between them. CDR3 in DNA: TGTGCCAGCAGTTACTATGGGGACGGATCTAACTATGGCTACACCTTC. It yields the protein CASSYYGDGSNYGYTF.

In its sample, this clonotype was seen a few times. This chain uses TRBV30 with TRBJ1-1; D is unclear. The CDR3 has 13 residues. V was clipped by 2 bases and J by 1 base, with 8 bases between them. Germline-derived CDR1 and CDR2 are GTSNPN and SVGIG (reference sequence). CDR3 protein: CAWSKIRNTEAFF. The DNA of the CDR3 is TGTGCCTGGAGTAAAATTAGGAACACTGAAGCTTTCTTT.

Notes on this clonotype: A junction boundary mismatches the germline segment, possibly from a read error. The chain recombines TRBV5-1 with TRBJ1-1; weak D call: TRBD1 (6 bases). Germline CDR1 is SGHRS and CDR2 is YFSETQ. This CDR3 is 14 amino acids long. The CDR3 nucleotides are TGCGCCAGCAGCAAACAGGGCGGGAACACTGAAGCCTTCTTT. Translated: CASSKQGGNTEAFF.

The chain joins TRBV7-9 to TRBJ2-5; 7 nucleotides align to TRBD1. Germline CDR1 reads SEHNR; CDR2 reads FQNEAQ (reference sequence). This CDR3 comprises 14 residues. After removal of 3 bases from V and 3 bases from J, the junction contained 4 bases not matched to a gene. This chain's CDR3 is CASSFPTGEETQYF. The CDR3 DNA follows: TGTGCCAGCAGCTTTCCTACAGGGGAAGAGACCCAGTACTTC.

This clonotype occurred a few times. The rearrangement links TRBV7-9 to TRBJ1-6, with 10 bases that match TRBD1. Germline CDR1 is SEHNR and CDR2 is FQNEAQ (reference sequence). V lost 5 bases to trimming and J lost 8 bases; unmatched junction nucleotides: 3. This CDR3 comprises 14 residues. The CDR3 DNA reads as TGTGCCAGCAGCCCCGGGACAGGGGATTCACCCCTCCACTTT. It codes for CASSPGTGDSPLHF.

J is TRBJ2-5 and V is TRBV4-3; possible D gene TRBD1, 8 bases. Trimming left V 2 bases short and J 5 bases short, with 12 bases between. Germline CDR1 is LGHNA and CDR2 is YSLEER. The CDR3 length is 14 residues. CDR3 residues: CASSQTGGGETQYF. CDR3 nucleotide sequence: TGCGCCAGCAGCCAAACAGGGGGAGGGGAGACCCAGTACTTC.

This chain links TRBV7-8 with TRBJ2-1, with 7 bases identical to TRBD2. Trimming at V came to 5 bases and at J to 9 bases, leaving 7 bases not matched to a gene. Germline V gives CDR1 SGHVS, CDR2 FQNEAQ. The CDR3 length is 13 residues. The CDR3 is CASSTQRDSEQFF. DNA for the CDR3: TGTGCCAGCAGCACACAGCGGGACTCTGAGCAGTTCTTC. Based on the CDR3 plus reference TRBV7-8 and TRBJ2-1, the full variable domain is GAGVSQSPRYKVAKRGQDVALRCDPISGHVSLFWYQQALGQGPEFLTYFQNEAQLDKSGLPSDRFFAERPEGSVSTLKIQRTQQEDSAVYLCASSTQRDSEQFFGPGTRLTVL.

This clonotype was counted only a few times. The chain combines TRBV19 with TRBJ2-3; perhaps TRBD1 as D (5 bases). The CDR3 is made up of 13 amino acids. Between the trimmed V and J ends, which lost 7 bases and 0 bases, there was a span of 8 bases. Germline V gives CDR1 LNHDA, CDR2 SQIVND (reference sequence). Here the CDR3 reads CASKRGSTDTQYF. The CDR3 coding sequence is TGTGCCAGTAAAAGGGGTAGCACAGATACGCAGTATTTT.

This clonotype was seen more than once but under ten times. CDR3 in DNA: TGTGCCATCAGTGATGGGGGGCTGAGAAACACCATATATTTT. Translation: CAISDGGLRNTIYF. The chain joins TRBV10-3 to TRBJ1-3; TRBD1 is a possible D gene (6 bases). The V end was cut by 3 bases, the J end by 5 bases, with 11 bases between. Germline CDR1 and CDR2: ENHRY and SYGVKD. This CDR3 is 14 amino acids long.

This clonotype was detected only a few times. The rearrangement joins TRBV9 to TRBJ2-1, with 8 bases fitting TRBD2. With V trimmed by 4 bases and J by 7 bases, 10 bases remained unmatched. This CDR3 is 15 amino acids long. The germline CDR1 and CDR2 sequences are SGDLS and YYNGEE. Written as DNA, the CDR3 is TGTGCCAGCAGCAGAGTTACGGGACTAGTTAATGAGCAGTTCTTC. This codes for CASSRVTGLVNEQFF.

The rearrangement joins TRBV6-5 to TRBJ2-1; TRBD2 might be the D (5 bases). Germline V gene sequence: CDR1 MNHEY, CDR2 SVGAGI. The CDR3 contains 15 residues. V gave up 0 bases and J gave up 8 bases, with 14 bases separating them. The CDR3 region is CASSYSMASSDEQFF. In DNA, the CDR3 is TGTGCCAGCAGTTACTCGATGGCTAGCAGCGATGAGCAGTTCTTC.

The chain combines TRBV7-2 with TRBJ2-2, with 10 bases matching TRBD1. Germline assignment: CDR1 SGHTA and CDR2 FQGNSA. This CDR3 region has 15 residues. J gave up 8 bases and V 7 bases, and 10 bases lay outside the gene matches. CDR3 coding DNA: TGTGCCAGCACCACCACCGGGACAGGGGTTGGGGAGCTGTTTTTT. Translated: CASTTTGTGVGELFF.

This clonotype was recorded a few times. The DNA of the CDR3 is TGTGCCAGCAGCTTAGTTGCCCCAGGCGCGGGCTCCTACAATGAGCAGTTCTTC. Its protein is CASSLVAPGAGSYNEQFF. The chain is built from TRBV11-2 and TRBJ2-1; the D gene is possibly TRBD2 (5 bases). This CDR3 has 18 residues. Germline lookup yields CDR1 SGHAT and CDR2 FQNNGV. Trimming shortened V by 1 base and J by 0 bases, and 16 bases separated the two germline ends.

The genes are TRBV6-1 and TRBJ2-5; D could derive from TRBD1 or TRBD2 (5 bases each). In germline, CDR1 is MNHNS, CDR2 SASEGT. This CDR3 region has 15 residues. V was pared by 0 bases and J by 14 bases, with 22 bases between. The chain's CDR3 is CASSEARGFGSGLYF. The CDR3 DNA follows: TGTGCCAGCAGTGAAGCAAGGGGTTTCGGGTCGGGGCTATACTTC.

This clonotype was picked up a small number of times. The gene calls are TRBV6-2 or TRBV6-3 and TRBJ2-5; 7 nucleotides match TRBD2. Germline V lookup: CDR1 MNHEY, CDR2 SVGEGT. J lost 2 bases, V lost 2 bases, and 8 bases had no gene match. The CDR3 runs 16 residues. This CDR3 reads CASSYPIGTTQETQYF. In DNA, the CDR3 is TGTGCCAGCAGTTACCCTATCGGGACTACTCAAGAGACCCAGTACTTC.

The J gene is TRBJ2-7, the V gene TRBV11-1; 10 bases line up with TRBD1. This CDR3 is built from 14 residues. The junction had 6 bases not matched to a gene; V was cut back by 4 bases and J by 6 bases. The germline V gene encodes CDR1 SGHAT and CDR2 FQDESV (reference sequence). The CDR3 spells CASSSIRDRGEQYF. CDR3 sequence (DNA): TGTGCCAGCAGCTCAATCCGGGACAGGGGCGAGCAGTACTTC.

V is TRBV7-3 and J is TRBJ2-1; 10 bases fit TRBD2. Looked up from germline, CDR1 is SGHTA and CDR2 is FQGTGA. The CDR3 is 21 residues long. After removal of 1 base from V and 0 bases from J, the junction contained 15 bases not matched to a gene. The CDR3 nucleotides are TGTGCCAGCAGCTTAAGGCCATCGGCTAGCGGGAGCCATAGCTCCTACAATGAGCAGTTCTTC. This gives the protein CASSLRPSASGSHSSYNEQFF.

This clonotype was observed a few times. The V and J genes are TRBV29-1 and TRBJ2-1; TRBD2 is a possible D gene (5 bases). The V gene lost 6 bases and the J gene lost 6 bases, with 15 bases spanning the gap. Germline V gene sequence: CDR1 SQVTM, CDR2 ANQGSEA. CDR3 length: 13 amino acids. The chain's CDR3 is CSVPGRSLNEQFF. The CDR3, as DNA: TGCAGCGTGCCGGGAAGAAGTCTCAATGAGCAGTTCTTC.